A single sample gave rise to the 17 T cell receptor beta chains below, sequenced in a study of blood T cells in healthy people across ages. A second PCR of about 6 to 12 cycles used a sample-barcoded 5' primer and a J-beta primer mix. A single record per CDR3 protein comes from TCRdb applying MiXCR to the 5' RACE reads. The sample includes about 1.1 million distinct CDR3 sequences, more than 30% of them seen just once. The sample consisted of blood. The receptors were sampled from a young man in good health.

The sample holds a few counts of this clonotype. The gene calls are TRBV9 and TRBJ2-7, with unresolved D. The CDR3 is made up of 16 amino acids. Germline loops: CDR1 SGDLS, CDR2 YYNGEE. V was trimmed by 0 bases and J by 4 bases, leaving 17 bases between them. CDR3 DNA: TGTGCCAGCAGCGTAGGAGTGACGTACGAGCAGTACGAGCAGTACTTC. This encodes CASSVGVTYEQYEQYF.

This clonotype came up a few times. V and J are TRBV28 and TRBJ2-4, with 9 bases aligning to TRBD1. From germline, CDR1 is MDHEN and CDR2 SYDVKM. V lost 3 bases and J lost 3; bases outside the gene matches: 12. The CDR3 is 18 amino acids. The CDR3 sequence: CASSFPGTGRGYKNIQYF. CDR3 in DNA: TGTGCCAGCAGTTTCCCCGGGACAGGGCGGGGGTACAAAAACATTCAGTACTTC.

About this clonotype: The junction shows a germline mismatch at one end, possibly a read error. The J gene is TRBJ2-5, the V gene TRBV5-1; 9 bases agree with TRBD1. The assigned J gene may be wrong: the sequence end matches TRBJ2-7 better. Germline CDR1 SGHRS, CDR2 YFSETQ. The CDR3 sequence is 14 residues long. Here the CDR3 DNA reads TGCGTCAGCAGCTCCACAGGGGGCTGGTACGAGCAGTACTTC. Its protein is CVSSSTGGWYEQYF.

This chain uses TRBV7-9 with TRBJ2-5; D unresolved. Germline lookup yields CDR1 SEHNR and CDR2 FQNEAQ (reference sequence). Trimming took off 6 bases at V and 7 bases at J, with 15 bases between the two ends. The CDR3 has 13 residues. The CDR3 reads CASSPDTWGTQYF. CDR3 coding DNA: TGTGCCAGCAGTCCCGACACCTGGGGGACCCAGTACTTC.

In regard to this clonotype: One end of the junction varies from germline; a read error may be responsible. The V call is TRBV4-1, the J call TRBJ1-5, with no clear D. The CDR3 extends over 14 amino acids. Per the germline V gene, CDR1 is MGHRA and CDR2 is YSYEKL. The CDR3 here is CASIQGAANQPQHF. The CDR3 DNA follows: TGCGCCAGCATCCAAGGTGCCGCTAATCAGCCCCAGCATTTT.

This clonotype occurred a few times. The V call is TRBV20-1, the J call TRBJ1-1, with 8 bases that match TRBD1. Germline CDR1 reads DFQATT; CDR2 reads SNEGSKA (reference sequence). V gave up 6 bases and J gave up 2 bases; unmatched junction bases: 8. This CDR3 spans 14 amino acids. The CDR3: CSAYRQGLNTEAFF. CDR3 bases: TGCAGTGCATATAGACAGGGGCTAAACACTGAAGCTTTCTTT.

This clonotype was counted at least ten times. The chain uses TRBV11-1 and TRBJ2-1; D perhaps matches TRBD2 (5 bases). V was clipped by 6 bases and J by 2 bases, with 14 bases between them. In germline, CDR1 is SGHAT, CDR2 FQDESV (reference sequence). CDR3 length: 15 amino acids. CDR3 sequence: CASSPAGYTYNEQFF. For the CDR3, the DNA is TGTGCCAGCAGTCCCGCGGGCTATACCTACAATGAGCAGTTCTTC.

The chain carries TRBV12-3 or TRBV12-4 and TRBJ2-6, with D perhaps given as TRBD1 or TRBD2 (5 bases each). This CDR3 comprises 13 residues. V was cut by 8 bases and J by 2 bases, with 7 bases left in between. The CDR3 reads CASGTAGANVLTF. DNA of the CDR3: TGTGCCAGCGGGACGGCTGGGGCCAACGTCCTGACTTTC.

The chain combines TRBV6-1 with TRBJ2-3; TRBD1 might be the D (5 bases). The CDR3 is 14 residues long. Trimming pared 0 bases from V and 6 bases from J, leaving 10 bases between. Germline loops: CDR1 MNHNS, CDR2 SASEGT. CDR3 coding DNA: TGTGCCAGCAGTGAAGCGGGGCAGTATGATACGCAGTATTTT. Translating it yields CASSEAGQYDTQYF.

The rearrangement uses TRBV4-2 and TRBJ2-3; 11 positions match TRBD2. The length of the CDR3 is 18 residues. Germline V gene lookup returns CDR1 LGHNA and CDR2 YNFKEQ. Germline trimming cut 0 bases from V and 0 bases from J; bases unmatched to any gene: 5. CDR3 sequence reads: CASSQDPLAGGSTDTQYF. CDR3 sequence (DNA): TGTGCCAGCAGCCAAGATCCCCTAGCGGGGGGTAGCACAGATACGCAGTATTTT.

This chain connects TRBV2 to TRBJ2-7; TRBD1 matches at 8 bases. Gene TRBJ2-4 matches the end of the DNA better, so the J call may be wrong. Germline V gene lookup returns CDR1 SNHLY and CDR2 FYNNEI. CDR3 length equals 15 residues. The CDR3 coding sequence is TGTGCCAGCAGTTTTCGGACAGGGTGGAGAAGCATTCAGTACTTC. This codes for CASSFRTGWRSIQYF.

The DNA for the CDR3 is TGTGCCAGCAGCCAACCCAGCAGGGTTCATGAGCAGTTCTTC. It encodes CASSQPSRVHEQFF. V usage is TRBV28 and J usage is TRBJ2-1, with TRBD1 as a possible D gene (5 bases). The CDR3 is 14 amino acids. V lost 6 bases and J lost 8, with 17 bases in between. Germline loops: CDR1 MDHEN, CDR2 SYDVKM.

The sample holds a few counts of this clonotype. The chain joins TRBV7-2 to TRBJ2-3; TRBD2 might be the D (5 bases). Per the germline V gene, CDR1 is SGHTA and CDR2 is FQGNSA. The V gene lost 1 base and the J gene lost 2 bases, with 10 bases spanning the gap. The CDR3 has 15 residues. The CDR3 sequence: CASSLVAAATDTQYF. The CDR3 nucleotides read TGTGCCAGCAGCTTAGTGGCAGCGGCCACAGATACGCAGTATTTT.

Turning to this clonotype: One end of the junction varies from germline; a read error may be responsible. The V and J genes are TRBV20-1 and TRBJ1-2, with D possibly matching TRBD1 (6 bases). Germline V gives CDR1 DFQATT, CDR2 SNEGSKA (reference sequence). CDR3 size: 15 residues. The CDR3 sequence: CSARGARGRNYGHTF. CDR3 coding DNA: TGCAGTGCTAGAGGGGCGAGGGGGAGGAACTATGGCCACACCTTC.

The chain employs TRBV7-7 and TRBJ2-1; D unresolved. Germline CDR1 and CDR2: SSHAT and FNYEAQ (reference sequence). The CDR3 extends over 13 amino acids. Trimming left V 2 bases short and J 5 bases short, with 7 bases between. CDR3 sequence (DNA): TGTGCCAGCAGCTTACGATCAAACAATGAGCAGTTCTTC. Encoded protein: CASSLRSNNEQFF.

This clonotype was seen a handful of times. V is TRBV6-6 and J is TRBJ1-5; D possibly corresponds to TRBD1 (6 bases). From germline, CDR1 is MNHNY and CDR2 SVGAGI (reference sequence). CDR3 length: 14 amino acids. The V end lost 0 bases, the J end lost 6 bases, and 9 bases lay between the germline ends. As DNA, the CDR3 is TGTGCCAGCAGTTACTCGGGGGGCCTTCAGCCCCAGCATTTT. As protein: CASSYSGGLQPQHF.

The chain employs TRBV12-3 or TRBV12-4 and TRBJ1-1; D is unclear. Deletions cut 9 bases from V and 4 bases from J, with 12 bases between. The CDR3 has 12 amino acids. CDR3: CASLSWGTEAFF. CDR3 nucleotide sequence: TGTGCCAGTCTCTCCTGGGGCACTGAAGCTTTCTTT.